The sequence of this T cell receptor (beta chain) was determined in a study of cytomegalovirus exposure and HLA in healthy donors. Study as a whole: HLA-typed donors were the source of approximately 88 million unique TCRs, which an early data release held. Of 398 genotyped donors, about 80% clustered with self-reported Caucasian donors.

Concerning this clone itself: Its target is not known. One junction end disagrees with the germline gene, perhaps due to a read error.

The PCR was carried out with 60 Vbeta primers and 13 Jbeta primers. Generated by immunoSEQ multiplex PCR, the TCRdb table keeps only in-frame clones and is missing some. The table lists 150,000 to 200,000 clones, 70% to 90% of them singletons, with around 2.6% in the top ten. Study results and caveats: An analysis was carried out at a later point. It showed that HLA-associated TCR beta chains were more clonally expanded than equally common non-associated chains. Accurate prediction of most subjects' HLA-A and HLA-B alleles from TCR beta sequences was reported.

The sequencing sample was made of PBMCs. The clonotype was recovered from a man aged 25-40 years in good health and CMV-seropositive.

The DNA of the CDR3 is TGTTCCAGCAGCTTAGGGACAAGCGATACGCAGTATTTT. Translation: CSSSLGTSDTQYF. The J gene is TRBJ2-3, the V gene TRBV7-9, with D possibly being TRBD1 (6 bases). This CDR3 contains 13 residues. The germline CDR1 and CDR2 sequences are SEHNR and FQNEAQ (reference sequence).